These 2 T cell receptor beta chains originate from one sample sequenced in a study of immune evolution from preneoplasia to lung adenocarcinoma listed by TCRdb under 2021. Library generation was performed with the immunoSEQ multiplex PCR assay. TCRdb limited this immuneACCESS table to in-frame rearrangements with V and J called. A share of clones is missing; checked studies link under half to unresolved V genes, and the rest is unexplained. A total of a few thousand clones appear in this sample, 65% to 90% of them only once. The top ten hold approximately 9.8% of the sample. The specimen was FFPE normal lung tissue adjacent to the tumor. The receptors shown here come from a person in their fifties or sixties with lung adenocarcinoma.

This chain joins TRBV10-2 and TRBJ2-1; D may be TRBD2 (5 bases). Germline loops: CDR1 WSHSY, CDR2 SAAADI. V was cut by 3 bases and J by 12 bases, with 6 bases left in between. The CDR3 length is 10 residues. The CDR3 DNA sequence: TGCGCCAGCAGTGAAGGGAGGCAGTTCTTC. It specifies CASSEGRQFF.

V is TRBV7-9 and J is TRBJ2-7; TRBD2 agrees at 10 bases. V lost 1 base to trimming and J lost 0 bases; unmatched junction nucleotides: 6. CDR3 length: 17 residues. Germline V gives CDR1 SEHNR, CDR2 FQNEAQ (reference sequence). The CDR3 is CASSLGGLAGDSYEQYF. CDR3 DNA sequence: TGTGCCAGCAGCTTAGGGGGTCTAGCGGGGGACTCCTACGAGCAGTACTTC. Full variable domain (missing parts from reference TRBV7-9 and TRBJ2-7): DTGVSQNPRHKITKRGQNVTFRCDPISEHNRLYWYRQTLGQGPEFLTYFQNEAQLEKSRLLSDRFSAERPKGSFSTLEIQRTEQGDSAMYLCASSLGGLAGDSYEQYFGPGTRLTVT.